The clone carrying this T cell receptor (beta chain) was seen a handful of times. These data originate in a study of response to subunit inactivated influenza vaccine. CDR1 is SGHRS, CDR2 YFSETQ, per germline. V shed 4 bases, J shed 5 bases, and the junction held 9 bases outside the gene matches. This CDR3 has 16 amino acids. TCRdb recomputed calls from the RT-PCR reads with MiXCR, one row per CDR3 protein. The repertoire includes about 520,000 distinct CDR3 sequences, over 25% of them detected once, and 1.9% sits in the top ten. The clonotype was recovered from a middle-aged man who received an inactivated influenza vaccine. This chain links TRBV5-1 with TRBJ2-1, with 10 nucleotides matching TRBD2. Sequences were derived from CD4+ T cells sorted from PBMCs, sampled 5 to 6 days after vaccination. As DNA, the CDR3 is TGCGCCAGCAGCCCGAGTACTAGCGGGATGAACAATGAGCAGTTCTTC. As protein: CASSPSTSGMNNEQFF. Filled out from reference TRBV5-1 and TRBJ2-1, the complete variable domain reads KAGVTQTPRYLIKTRGQQVTLSCSPISGHRSVSWYQQTPGQGLQFLFEYFSETQRNKGNFPGRFSGRQFSNSRSEMNVSTLELGDSALYLCASSPSTSGMNNEQFFGPGTRLTVL.